This is a list of T cell receptor beta chains from one sample in a study of CD8+CD57+ T cells in acquired aplastic anemia. TCRdb independently ran MiXCR on the reads; one entry per CDR3 protein. Of around 170,000 distinct CDR3 sequences in the sample, 50% to 75% were seen once. The specimen sequenced was sorted CD4+, CD8+, or CD8+CD57+ T cells (not recorded which) from PBMCs. The source is a human donor in good health. Both conserved end residues are part of each CDR3. D genes are given only for firm matches.

J | V | D | CDR3
TRBJ2-4 | TRBV7-8 | NA | CASSLAGVQYF
TRBJ2-1 | TRBV24-1 | NA | CATSPQGLPPGDEQFF
TRBJ1-2 | TRBV20-1 | TRBD1 | CSARGQFHNYGYTF
TRBJ1-1 | TRBV10-2 | TRBD1 | CASKGQGNAEAFF
TRBJ2-5 | TRBV7-2 | NA | CASSLRITGETQYF
TRBJ2-7 | TRBV29-1 | NA | CSVDFGEDPSYEQYF
TRBJ2-1 | TRBV7-3 | NA | CASSLNPSYNEQFF
TRBJ2-7 | TRBV7-6 | TRBD1 | CASSPWTGGEVYEQYF
TRBJ2-7 | TRBV4-1 | NA | CASSQRGAGDEQYF
TRBJ2-7 | TRBV19 | TRBD1 | CASTTGTGSHEQYF